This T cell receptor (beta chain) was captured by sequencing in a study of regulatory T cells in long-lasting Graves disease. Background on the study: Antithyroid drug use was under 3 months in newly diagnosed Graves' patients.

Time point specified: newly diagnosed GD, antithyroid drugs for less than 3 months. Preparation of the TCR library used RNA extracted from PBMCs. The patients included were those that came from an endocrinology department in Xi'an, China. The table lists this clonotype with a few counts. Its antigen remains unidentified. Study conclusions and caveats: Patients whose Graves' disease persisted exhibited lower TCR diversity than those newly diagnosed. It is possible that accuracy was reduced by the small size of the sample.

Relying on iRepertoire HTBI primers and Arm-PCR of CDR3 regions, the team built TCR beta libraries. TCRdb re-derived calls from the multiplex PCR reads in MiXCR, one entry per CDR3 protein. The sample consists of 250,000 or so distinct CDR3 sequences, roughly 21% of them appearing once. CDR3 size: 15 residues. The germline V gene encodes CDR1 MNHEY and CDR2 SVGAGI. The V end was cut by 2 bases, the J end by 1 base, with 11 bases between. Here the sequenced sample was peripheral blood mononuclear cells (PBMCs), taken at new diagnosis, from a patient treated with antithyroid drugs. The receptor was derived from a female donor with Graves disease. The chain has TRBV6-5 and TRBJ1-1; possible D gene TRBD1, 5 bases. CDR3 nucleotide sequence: TGTGCCAGCAGTTACGGGGGAAGGCAGAACACTGAAGCTTTCTTT. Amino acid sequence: CASSYGGRQNTEAFF.